The T cell receptor (beta chain) under discussion was sequenced for a study of blood T cell repertoires in COVID-19. Overall study context: Acute and convalescent COVID-19 specimens originated in the United States, Italy and Spain.

The CDR3 covers 16 residues. The germline gives CDR1 LGHDT, CDR2 YNNKEL (reference sequence). V trimming: 4 bases; J trimming: 0 bases; junction bases outside the gene matches: 3. Generated by immunoSEQ multiplex PCR, the TCRdb table keeps only in-frame clones and is missing some. The sample has approximately 330,000 clones, 65% to 90% seen once. The participants were between about 18 and 100 years old and came from under 25 US areas. Participants reported their clinical history, and cohort assignment relied on those reports. Sample: PBMCs or T cells enriched from blood (not recorded which). The rearrangement joins TRBV3-1 (or the pseudogene TRBV3-2) to TRBJ2-2, with TRBD1 matching over 9 bases. This receptor was identified in a woman aged 40 to 49 with acute COVID-19. The CDR3 sequence is CASSPWDRANTGELFF. CDR3 coding DNA: TGTGCCAGCAGCCCCTGGGACAGGGCGAACACCGGGGAGCTGTTTTTT.